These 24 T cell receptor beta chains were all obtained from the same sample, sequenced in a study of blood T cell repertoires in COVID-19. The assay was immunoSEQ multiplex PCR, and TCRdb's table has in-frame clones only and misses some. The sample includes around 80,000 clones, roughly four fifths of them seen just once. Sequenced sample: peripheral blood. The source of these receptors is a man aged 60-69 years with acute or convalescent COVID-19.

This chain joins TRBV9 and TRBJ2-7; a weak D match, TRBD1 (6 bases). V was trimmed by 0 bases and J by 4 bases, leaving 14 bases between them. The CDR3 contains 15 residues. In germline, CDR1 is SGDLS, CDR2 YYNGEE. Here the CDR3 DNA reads TGTGCCAGCAGCGTAGATGCAGGGGTGAGGTACGAGCAGTACTTC. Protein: CASSVDAGVRYEQYF.

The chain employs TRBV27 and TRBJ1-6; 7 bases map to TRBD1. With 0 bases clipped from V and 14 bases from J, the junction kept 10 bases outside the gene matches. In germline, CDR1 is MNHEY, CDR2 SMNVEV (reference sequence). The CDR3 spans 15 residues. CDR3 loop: CASSLSGTEIQALHF. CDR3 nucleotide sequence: TGTGCCAGCAGTTTATCTGGGACAGAGATTCAGGCCCTCCACTTT.

This CDR3 is CASSLGSSSGNTIYF. CDR3 sequence (DNA): TGCGCCAGCAGCTTGGGCAGTTCCTCTGGAAACACCATATATTTT. The chain recombines TRBV5-1 with TRBJ1-3; D is uncertain. Germline CDR1 and CDR2: SGHRS and YFSETQ. Deletions cut 0 bases from V and 0 bases from J, with 7 bases between. CDR3 length equals 15 residues.

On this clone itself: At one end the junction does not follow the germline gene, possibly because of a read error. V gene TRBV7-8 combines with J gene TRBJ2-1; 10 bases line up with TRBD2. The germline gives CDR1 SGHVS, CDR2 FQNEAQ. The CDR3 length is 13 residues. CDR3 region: CASSPIAGGRRVF. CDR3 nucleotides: TGTGCCAGCAGCCCAATAGCGGGGGGCCGCCGGGTCTTC.

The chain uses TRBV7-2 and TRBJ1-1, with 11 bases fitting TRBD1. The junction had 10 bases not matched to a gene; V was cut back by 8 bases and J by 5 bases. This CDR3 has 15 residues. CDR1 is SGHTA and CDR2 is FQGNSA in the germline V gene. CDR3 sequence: CASGQGAYVWTEAFF. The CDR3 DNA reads TGTGCCAGCGGACAGGGGGCGTACGTTTGGACTGAAGCTTTCTTT.

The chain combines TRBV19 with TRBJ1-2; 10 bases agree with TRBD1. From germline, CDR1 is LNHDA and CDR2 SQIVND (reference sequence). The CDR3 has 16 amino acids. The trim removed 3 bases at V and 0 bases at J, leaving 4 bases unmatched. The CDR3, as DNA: TGTGCCAGTAGTATGGGGACAGGGGCGACTAACTATGGCTACACCTTC. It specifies CASSMGTGATNYGYTF.

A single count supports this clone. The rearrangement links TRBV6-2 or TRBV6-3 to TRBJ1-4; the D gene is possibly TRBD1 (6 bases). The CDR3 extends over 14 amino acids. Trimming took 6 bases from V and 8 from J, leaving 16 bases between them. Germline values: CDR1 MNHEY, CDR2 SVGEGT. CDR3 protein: CASRPTGTQEKLFF. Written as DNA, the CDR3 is TGTGCCAGCAGGCCTACAGGGACGCAGGAAAAACTGTTTTTT.

CDR3 region: CATRKFSGNTEAFF. The DNA of the CDR3 is TGTGCCACCAGAAAGTTTTCGGGGAACACTGAAGCTTTCTTT. The chain has TRBV15 and TRBJ1-1; D not certain. The CDR3 has 14 residues. Trimming removed 6 bases at V and 1 base at J, with 12 bases between. CDR1 and CDR2 from the germline V gene are LNHNV and YYDKDF (reference sequence).

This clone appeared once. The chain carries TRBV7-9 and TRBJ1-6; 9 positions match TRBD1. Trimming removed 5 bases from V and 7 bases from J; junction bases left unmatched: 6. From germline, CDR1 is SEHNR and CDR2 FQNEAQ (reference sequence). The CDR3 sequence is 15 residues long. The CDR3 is CASSPTGGANSPLHF. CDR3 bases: TGTGCCAGCAGCCCAACAGGGGGCGCCAATTCACCCCTCCACTTT.

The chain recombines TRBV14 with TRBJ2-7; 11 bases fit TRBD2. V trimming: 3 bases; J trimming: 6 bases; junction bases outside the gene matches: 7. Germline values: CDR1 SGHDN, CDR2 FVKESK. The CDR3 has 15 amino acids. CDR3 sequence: CASSQPSGRLGEQYF. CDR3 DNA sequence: TGTGCCAGCAGCCAGCCTAGCGGGAGGTTAGGCGAGCAGTACTTC.

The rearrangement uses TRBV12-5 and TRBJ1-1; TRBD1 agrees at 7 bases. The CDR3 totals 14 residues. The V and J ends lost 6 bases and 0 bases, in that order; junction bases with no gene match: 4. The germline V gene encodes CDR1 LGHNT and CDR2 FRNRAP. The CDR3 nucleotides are TGTGCTAGTGGCCTTACAGGGGTGAACACTGAAGCTTTCTTT. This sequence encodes CASGLTGVNTEAFF.

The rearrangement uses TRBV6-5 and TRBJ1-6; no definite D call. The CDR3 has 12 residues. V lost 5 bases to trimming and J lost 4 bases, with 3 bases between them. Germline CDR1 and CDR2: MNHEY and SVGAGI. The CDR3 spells CASSQYNSPLHF. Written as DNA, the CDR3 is TGTGCCAGCAGTCAATATAATTCACCCCTCCACTTT.

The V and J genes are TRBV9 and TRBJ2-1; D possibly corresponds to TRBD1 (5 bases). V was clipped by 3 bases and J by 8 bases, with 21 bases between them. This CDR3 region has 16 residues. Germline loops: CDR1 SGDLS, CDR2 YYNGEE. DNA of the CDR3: TGTGCCAGCAGCGATTCCACCGGGCCTAGGGGCCATGAGCAGTTCTTC. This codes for CASSDSTGPRGHEQFF. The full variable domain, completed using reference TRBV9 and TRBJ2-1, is DSGVTQTPKHLITATGQRVTLRCSPRSGDLSVYWYQQSLDQGLQFLIQYYNGEERAKGNILERFSAQQFPDLHSELNLSSLELGDSALYFCASSDSTGPRGHEQFFGPGTRLTVL.

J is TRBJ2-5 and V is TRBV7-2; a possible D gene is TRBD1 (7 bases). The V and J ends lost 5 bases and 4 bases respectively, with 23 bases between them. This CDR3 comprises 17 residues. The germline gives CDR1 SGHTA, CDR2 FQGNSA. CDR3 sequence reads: CASSTMNQGGRRETQYF. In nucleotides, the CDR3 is TGTGCCAGCAGCACGATGAACCAGGGGGGCCGTCGAGAGACCCAGTACTTC. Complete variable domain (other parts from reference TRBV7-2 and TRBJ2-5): GAGVSQSPSNKVTEKGKDVELRCDPISGHTALYWYRQSLGQGLEFLIYFQGNSAPDKSGLPSDRFSAERTGGSVSTLTIQRTQQEDSAVYLCASSTMNQGGRRETQYFGPGTRLLVL.

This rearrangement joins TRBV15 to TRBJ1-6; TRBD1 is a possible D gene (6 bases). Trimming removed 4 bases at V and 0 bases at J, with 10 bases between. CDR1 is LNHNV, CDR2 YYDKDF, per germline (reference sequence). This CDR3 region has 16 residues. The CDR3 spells CATSTGAYSYNSPLHF. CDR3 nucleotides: TGTGCCACCAGCACAGGGGCCTACTCCTATAATTCACCCCTCCACTTT.

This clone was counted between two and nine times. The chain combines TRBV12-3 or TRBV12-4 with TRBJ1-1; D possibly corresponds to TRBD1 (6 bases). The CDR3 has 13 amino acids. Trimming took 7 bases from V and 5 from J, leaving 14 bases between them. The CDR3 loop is CASILQGGTEAFF. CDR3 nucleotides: TGTGCCAGCATCCTACAGGGAGGGACTGAAGCTTTCTTT.

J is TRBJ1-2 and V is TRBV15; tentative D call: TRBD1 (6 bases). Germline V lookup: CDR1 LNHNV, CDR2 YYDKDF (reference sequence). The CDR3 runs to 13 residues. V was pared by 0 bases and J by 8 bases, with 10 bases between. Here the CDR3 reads CATSREPGTGYTF. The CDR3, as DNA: TGTGCCACCAGCAGAGAACCCGGGACAGGCTACACCTTC.

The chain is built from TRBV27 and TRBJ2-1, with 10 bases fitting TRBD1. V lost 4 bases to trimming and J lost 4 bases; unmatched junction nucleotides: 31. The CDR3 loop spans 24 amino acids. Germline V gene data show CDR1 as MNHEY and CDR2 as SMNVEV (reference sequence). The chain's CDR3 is CASSSPTGTGEYWVRDYPYNEQFF. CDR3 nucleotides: TGTGCCAGCAGTTCGCCCACCGGGACAGGGGAGTATTGGGTTCGGGACTACCCATACAATGAGCAGTTCTTC.

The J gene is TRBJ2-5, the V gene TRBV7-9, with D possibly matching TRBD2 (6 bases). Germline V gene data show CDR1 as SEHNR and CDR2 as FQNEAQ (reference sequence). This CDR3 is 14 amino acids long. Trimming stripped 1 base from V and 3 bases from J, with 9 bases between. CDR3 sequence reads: CASSLGLAEETQYF. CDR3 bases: TGTGCCAGCAGCTTAGGTTTAGCGGAAGAGACCCAGTACTTC. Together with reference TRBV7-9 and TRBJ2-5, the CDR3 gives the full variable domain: DTGVSQNPRHKITKRGQNVTFRCDPISEHNRLYWYRQTLGQGPEFLTYFQNEAQLEKSRLLSDRFSAERPKGSFSTLEIQRTEQGDSAMYLCASSLGLAEETQYFGPGTRLLVL.

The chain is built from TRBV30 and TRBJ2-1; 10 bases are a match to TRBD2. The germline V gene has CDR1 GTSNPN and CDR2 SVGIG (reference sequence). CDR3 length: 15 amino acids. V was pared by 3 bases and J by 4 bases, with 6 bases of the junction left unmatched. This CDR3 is CAWSANSGGYNEQFF. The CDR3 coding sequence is TGTGCCTGGAGCGCCAATAGCGGGGGGTACAATGAGCAGTTCTTC.

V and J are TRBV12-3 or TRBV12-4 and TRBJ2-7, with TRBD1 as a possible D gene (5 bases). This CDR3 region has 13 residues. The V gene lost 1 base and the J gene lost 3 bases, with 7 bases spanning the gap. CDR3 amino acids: CASSLGDSYEQYF. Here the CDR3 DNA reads TGTGCCAGCAGTTTAGGTGACAGCTACGAGCAGTACTTC.

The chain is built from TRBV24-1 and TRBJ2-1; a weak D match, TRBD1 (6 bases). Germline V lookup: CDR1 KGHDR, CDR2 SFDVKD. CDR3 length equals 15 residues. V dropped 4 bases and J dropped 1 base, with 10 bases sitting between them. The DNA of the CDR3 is TGTGCCACCAGTGACGTACAGGGATCCTACAATGAGCAGTTCTTC. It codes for CATSDVQGSYNEQFF.

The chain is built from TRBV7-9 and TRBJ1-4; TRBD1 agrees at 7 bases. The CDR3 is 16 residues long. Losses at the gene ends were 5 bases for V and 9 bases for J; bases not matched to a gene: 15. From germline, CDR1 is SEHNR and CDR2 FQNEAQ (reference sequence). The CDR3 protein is CASSLPTGSTSKKLFF. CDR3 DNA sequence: TGTGCCAGCAGCCTTCCGACAGGGAGCACTAGTAAAAAACTGTTTTTT.

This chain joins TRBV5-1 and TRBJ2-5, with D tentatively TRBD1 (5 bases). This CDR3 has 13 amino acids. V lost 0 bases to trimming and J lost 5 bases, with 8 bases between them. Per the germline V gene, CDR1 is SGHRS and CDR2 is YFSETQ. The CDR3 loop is CASSLAKGETQYF. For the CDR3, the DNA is TGCGCCAGCAGCTTGGCCAAGGGGGAGACCCAGTACTTC.